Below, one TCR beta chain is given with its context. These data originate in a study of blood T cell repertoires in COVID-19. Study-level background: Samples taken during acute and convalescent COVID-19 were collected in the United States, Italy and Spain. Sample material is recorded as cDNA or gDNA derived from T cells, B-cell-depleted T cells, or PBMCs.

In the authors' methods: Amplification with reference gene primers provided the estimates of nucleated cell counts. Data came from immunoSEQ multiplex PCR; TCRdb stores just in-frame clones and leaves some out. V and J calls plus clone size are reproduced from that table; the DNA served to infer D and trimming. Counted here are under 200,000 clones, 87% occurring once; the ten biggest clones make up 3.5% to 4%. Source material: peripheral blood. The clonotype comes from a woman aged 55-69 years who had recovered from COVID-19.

The chain's CDR3 is CASSVRTPRDSPLHF. CDR3 DNA sequence: TGTGCCAGCAGTGTCCGGACACCCCGGGATTCACCCCTCCACTTT. The genes are TRBV27 and TRBJ1-6; D might be TRBD1 (5 bases). Germline assignment: CDR1 MNHEY and CDR2 SMNVEV (reference sequence). This CDR3 spans 15 amino acids. Trimming took off 5 bases at V and 8 bases at J, with 16 bases between the two ends.